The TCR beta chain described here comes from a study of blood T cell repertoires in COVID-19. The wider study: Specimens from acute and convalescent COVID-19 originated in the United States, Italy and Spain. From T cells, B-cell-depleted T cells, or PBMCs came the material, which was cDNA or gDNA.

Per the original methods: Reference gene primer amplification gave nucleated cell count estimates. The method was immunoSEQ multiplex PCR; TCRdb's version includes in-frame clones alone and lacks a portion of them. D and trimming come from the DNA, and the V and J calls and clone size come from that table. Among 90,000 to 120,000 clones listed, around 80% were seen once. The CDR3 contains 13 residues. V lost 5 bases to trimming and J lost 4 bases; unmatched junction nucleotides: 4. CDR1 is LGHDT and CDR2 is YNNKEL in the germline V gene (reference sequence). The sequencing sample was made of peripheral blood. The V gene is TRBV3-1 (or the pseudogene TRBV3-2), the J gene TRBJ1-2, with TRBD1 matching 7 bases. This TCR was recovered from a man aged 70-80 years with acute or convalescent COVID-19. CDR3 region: CASSRGQLYGYTF. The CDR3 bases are TGTGCCAGCAGCAGGGGACAGCTCTATGGCTACACCTTC.